The 14 T cell receptor beta chains given below trace back to one sample, sequenced in a study of graft-versus-host responses after intestinal transplantation. Measured with immunoSEQ multiplex PCR; TCRdb has only the in-frame clones, and not every one. This sample carries under 40,000 clones, around 96% of them seen once, and the ten largest clones take about 0.76%. Here the sequenced sample was PBMCs, taken 16 days after intestinal transplant. Receptors originate from a human patient who received an intestinal transplant, so some T cells may come from the graft donor.

This clone was seen only once. V and J are TRBV14 and TRBJ1-5, with 7 bases aligning to TRBD1. There are 17 residues in the CDR3. Germline V gene data show CDR1 as SGHDN and CDR2 as FVKESK. V was pared by 0 bases and J by 4 bases, with 9 bases of the junction left unmatched. DNA of the CDR3: TGTGCCAGCAGCCAAGAAAGTGGGACAGATGAAAATCAGCCCCAGCATTTT. This sequence encodes CASSQESGTDENQPQHF.

The J gene is TRBJ2-7, the V gene TRBV27; 8 positions agree with TRBD2. This CDR3 contains 14 residues. The J segment lost 2 bases and the V segment lost 3 bases, leaving 3 bases of the junction unmatched. Germline CDR1 reads MNHEY; CDR2 reads SMNVEV (reference sequence). Here the CDR3 reads CASSLVSGTYEQYF. The DNA of the CDR3 is TGTGCCAGCAGTTTGGTTAGCGGGACCTACGAGCAGTACTTC.

The chain carries TRBV5-1 and TRBJ1-5; 10 bases are a match to TRBD1. Unmatched junction bases numbered 0, after V lost 0 bases and J lost 3 bases. The length of the CDR3 is 15 residues. CDR1 and CDR2 from the germline V gene are SGHRS and YFSETQ. The DNA of the CDR3 is TGCGCCAGCAGCTTGGGACAGGGGGCCAATCAGCCCCAGCATTTT. This translates into CASSLGQGANQPQHF.

This chain links TRBV4-1 with TRBJ2-7, with 14 bases that match TRBD2. After removal of 3 bases from V and 2 bases from J, the junction contained 15 bases not matched to a gene. This CDR3 has 20 residues. CDR1 is MGHRA and CDR2 is YSYEKL in the germline V gene. The CDR3 loop is CASSQGRSGLAGEDPYEQYF. The DNA for the CDR3 is TGCGCCAGCAGCCAGGGTCGCTCGGGACTAGCGGGAGAGGACCCCTACGAGCAGTACTTC.

This clone has a single count. The chain uses TRBV5-4 and TRBJ2-1; D tentatively fits TRBD1 or TRBD2 (5 bases each). The germline V and J ends were trimmed by 4 bases and 2 bases, with 16 bases remaining between them. The germline gives CDR1 SGHNT, CDR2 YYREEE (reference sequence). The CDR3 consists of 16 residues. The CDR3 bases are TGTGCCAGCAGCCCGCTGGGGGACCTGGCCTACAATGAGCAGTTCTTC. Translated, it gives CASSPLGDLAYNEQFF.

This clone was seen a few times. V usage is TRBV19 and J usage is TRBJ1-3; D is ambiguous. This CDR3 has 14 residues. Per the germline V gene, CDR1 is LNHDA and CDR2 is SQIVND (reference sequence). With 6 bases removed from V and 9 bases from J, the gap between germline ends came to 18 bases. The CDR3 spells CASSPVAASTTIYF. In nucleotides, the CDR3 is TGTGCCAGTAGCCCGGTGGCCGCGTCTACCACCATATATTTT.

V usage is TRBV4-3 and J usage is TRBJ1-1, with D perhaps matching TRBD1 (6 bases). The germline V and J ends were trimmed by 0 bases and 0 bases, with 11 bases remaining between them. Germline V gives CDR1 LGHNA, CDR2 YSLEER. The CDR3 is 16 residues long. The DNA for the CDR3 is TGCGCCAGCAGCCAAGATGGGACACAAATGAACACTGAAGCTTTCTTT. This gives the protein CASSQDGTQMNTEAFF.

The chain is built from TRBV28 and TRBJ1-2; D uncertain. V gave up 6 bases and J gave up 4 bases, with 9 bases separating them. Germline V gene lookup returns CDR1 MDHEN and CDR2 SYDVKM. The CDR3 totals 12 residues. The CDR3 loop is CASSPLSYGYTF. In nucleotides, the CDR3 is TGTGCCAGCAGCCCTCTCTCCTATGGCTACACCTTC.

This clone came up once. The chain links TRBV7-3 to TRBJ1-5; TRBD1 aligns across 7 bases. Germline loops: CDR1 SGHTA, CDR2 FQGTGA. This CDR3 has 15 amino acids. Germline trimming cut 2 bases from V and 5 bases from J; bases unmatched to any gene: 6. CDR3 in amino acids: CASSLGQEGDQPQHF. The CDR3 region has the DNA TGTGCCAGCAGCTTAGGACAGGAGGGCGATCAGCCCCAGCATTTT.

CDR3 amino acids: CASSPWGNEKLFF. In DNA form, the CDR3 reads TGTGCCAGCAGCCCGTGGGGGAATGAAAAACTGTTTTTT. The chain uses TRBV11-2 and TRBJ1-4; perhaps TRBD1 as D (5 bases). The CDR3 is 13 amino acids. Germline values: CDR1 SGHAT, CDR2 FQNNGV. Trimming pared 5 bases from V and 5 bases from J, leaving 9 bases between.

The rearrangement joins TRBV7-9 to TRBJ1-2, with TRBD1 matching 9 bases. The junction had 5 bases not matched to a gene; V was cut back by 7 bases and J by 8 bases. CDR1 SEHNR and CDR2 FQNEAQ come from the germline V gene (reference sequence). The CDR3 contains 12 residues. The CDR3 loop is CASTRTGDGYTF. The CDR3 region has the DNA TGTGCCAGCACCCGGACAGGGGACGGCTACACCTTC.

This chain links TRBV9 with TRBJ2-3; 10 positions agree with TRBD2. Germline loops: CDR1 SGDLS, CDR2 YYNGEE. CDR3 length: 19 amino acids. V dropped 3 bases and J dropped 4; count of bases not matched to a gene: 17. CDR3 in amino acids: CASSEDSGRISGGADTQYF. CDR3 DNA: TGTGCCAGCAGCGAGGATAGCGGGAGGATTTCGGGTGGTGCAGATACGCAGTATTTT. The entire variable domain, with the rest obtained from reference TRBV9 and TRBJ2-3, is as follows: DSGVTQTPKHLITATGQRVTLRCSPRSGDLSVYWYQQSLDQGLQFLIQYYNGEERAKGNILERFSAQQFPDLHSELNLSSLELGDSALYFCASSEDSGRISGGADTQYFGPGTRLTVL.

The table lists this clone with a count of one. This chain joins TRBV5-1 and TRBJ2-7, with 9 bases lining up with TRBD2. V was pared by 0 bases and J by 5 bases, with 6 bases of the junction left unmatched. CDR3 length: 15 residues. The V gene's germline CDR1 is SGHRS and CDR2 YFSETQ. The CDR3 DNA reads TGCGCCAGCAGCTTGGAGCTAGCGGGGACGGACGAGCAGTACTTC. Translating gives CASSLELAGTDEQYF.

The chain joins TRBV11-1 to TRBJ2-1, with a tentative D call TRBD2 (6 bases). V lost 5 bases, J lost 4 bases, and 15 bases lay in between. Germline V CDR1 and CDR2: SGHAT, FQDESV (reference sequence). This CDR3 spans 15 amino acids. DNA of the CDR3: TGTGCCAGCAGCCCCCGGGAGTATCCTTACAATGAGCAGTTCTTC. Translated, it gives CASSPREYPYNEQFF.